This passage covers 9 T cell receptor beta chains from one sample sequenced in a study of T cells in localized non-small cell lung cancer. Generated by immunoSEQ multiplex PCR, the TCRdb table keeps only in-frame clones and is missing some. The table includes around 2,400 clones, approximately 32% detected once. Sequenced material: lung tumor tissue, taken before any cancer treatment. The origin of the receptors is a female donor older than 55 with stage II lung adenocarcinoma.

Within the sample, this clone is large. This chain links TRBV30 with TRBJ2-2; D is undetermined. Deletions cut 0 bases from V and 6 bases from J, with 8 bases between. CDR1 and CDR2 (germline): GTSNPN, SVGIG (reference sequence). The CDR3 has 13 residues. As DNA, the CDR3 is TGTGCCTGGAGTGTACTCAGGCCCGGGGAGCTGTTTTTT. The encoded protein is CAWSVLRPGELFF.

The chain links TRBV19 to TRBJ2-5; 13 positions match TRBD2. V dropped 10 bases and J dropped 0; count of bases not matched to a gene: 2. Looked up from germline, CDR1 is LNHDA and CDR2 is SQIVND (reference sequence). The CDR3 loop spans 14 amino acids. As DNA, the CDR3 is TGTGCCACCGGGACTAGCGGGGACCAAGAGACCCAGTACTTC. Residues: CATGTSGDQETQYF.

This clone showed up just a few times. The chain is built from TRBV11-3 and TRBJ1-1, with a possible D match to TRBD1 (6 bases). The CDR3 spans 14 residues. Between the trimmed V and J ends, which lost 4 bases and 4 bases, there was a span of 13 bases. Germline assignment: CDR1 SGHNT and CDR2 YENEEA. The CDR3 nucleotides read TGTGCCAGCAGCTGGGGACACTGGAGCACTGAAGCTTTCTTT. It encodes CASSWGHWSTEAFF.

This clone was seen only a few times. This chain connects TRBV11-3 to TRBJ1-2; D possibly corresponds to TRBD1 (5 bases). From germline, CDR1 is SGHNT and CDR2 YENEEA. The CDR3 consists of 14 residues. V lost 1 base and J lost 5, with 11 bases in between. The CDR3: CASSLVEAGYGYTF. For the CDR3, the DNA is TGTGCCAGCAGCTTAGTAGAGGCAGGGTATGGCTACACCTTC.

This clone is medium-sized (0.01 to 0.1%) within its sample. This sequence joins TRBV4-1 and TRBJ2-3; TRBD2 matches 9 bases. Germline V gives CDR1 MGHRA, CDR2 YSYEKL. This CDR3 comprises 18 residues. V was clipped by 1 base and J by 4 bases; unmatched bases: 12. The CDR3 DNA follows: TGCGCCAGCAGCCAAGTCCCCACCTTAGCGGGGGATCCAGATACGCAGTATTTT. Amino acids: CASSQVPTLAGDPDTQYF.

V gene TRBV18 combines with J gene TRBJ1-1, with D possibly TRBD1 on 6 matching bases. This CDR3 is 15 amino acids long. Per germline, CDR1 KGHSH and CDR2 LQKENI. V was shortened by 0 bases and J by 4 bases, with 12 bases between the two germline ends. The CDR3: CASSPPGGLGTEAFF. CDR3 nucleotides: TGTGCCAGCTCACCACCGGGGGGGCTCGGCACTGAAGCTTTCTTT.

This clone was found a few times. This chain joins TRBV10-3 and TRBJ1-1, with D maybe TRBD1 (6 bases). V was clipped by 10 bases and J by 0 bases, with 12 bases between them. Germline values: CDR1 ENHRY, CDR2 SYGVKD. This CDR3 is built from 13 residues. DNA for the CDR3: TGTGCCACCTCGGGGGCCGTGAACACTGAAGCTTTCTTT. Its translation: CATSGAVNTEAFF.

By sample share, this clone is medium-sized (0.01 to 0.1%). The chain recombines TRBV6-8 with TRBJ2-2; 7 nucleotides line up with TRBD2. Trimming at V came to 2 bases and at J to 2 bases, leaving 5 bases not matched to a gene. Germline loops: CDR1 MNHGY, CDR2 SAAAGT. The CDR3 runs 16 residues. The CDR3 DNA is TGTGCCAGCAGTTACCTCTTAGCGGGCAACACCGGGGAGCTGTTTTTT. Amino acids: CASSYLLAGNTGELFF.

Judged by abundance, this clone is large. This chain joins TRBV4-1 and TRBJ1-1; weak D call: TRBD1 (5 bases). Germline CDR1 MGHRA, CDR2 YSYEKL. This CDR3 has 15 residues. V was trimmed by 2 bases and J by 2 bases, leaving 12 bases between them. The CDR3 region has the DNA TGCGCCAGCAGCCAAATCCGGGACGGAAACACTGAAGCTTTCTTT. Amino acids: CASSQIRDGNTEAFF.